This TCR beta chain was retrieved from a study of shared clonotypes between healthy human individuals. Several immunoSEQ plates received, in even portions, the genomic DNA of each subset. Each PCR replicate from the sorted subsets contained about 200 ng DNA, which is some 32,000 T cell genomes. Assay used: immunoSEQ multiplex PCR; TCRdb lists only in-frame clones, some missing. The sample yields some 2,100,000 clones, around 93% seen once. CD45RO-negative CD8 cells positively selected for CCR7 made up the naive population, which excluded terminally differentiated effector memory CD45RA+ cells. All of the donors resided in Nashville, Tennessee, and each was a Caucasian adult. V dropped 5 bases and J dropped 4 bases, with 11 bases sitting between them. The CDR3 totals 13 residues. In germline, CDR1 is MNHEY, CDR2 SMNVEV (reference sequence). The count of this clone is one.

The sample taken for sequencing was naive CD8+ T cells from PBMCs. This clonotype was obtained from a man aged 18 to 29 in good health. Some clones in this sample may be carry-over from other donors' samples. This chain links TRBV27 with TRBJ2-5; D ambiguous. The CDR3 DNA follows: TGTGCCAGCAGTCCCCCATTCGGAGAGACCCAGTACTTC. The encoded protein is CASSPPFGETQYF.